This TCR beta chain was retrieved from a study of STAT3 mutations in large granular lymphocyte leukemia. For the study at large: Roughly half of the longitudinally sequenced T-LGLL patients carried detectable canonical activating STAT3 mutations. Over half of T-LGLL patients had one or more immunosuppressive regimens.

Sequenced by immunoSEQ multiplex PCR; TCRdb stores in-frame clones only, minus some. Of 37,000 or so clones listed, roughly 88% are singletons. Study-wide findings and caveats: At least one immunodominant TCR beta clonotype appeared in every T-cell large granular lymphocyte leukemia patient. All newly emerging clones after therapy were STAT3 wild type. Samples missed the first appearance of the clone.

About this clone: Its antigen is unidentified.

The CDR3 sequence is 13 residues long. This chain joins TRBV12-2 and TRBJ1-2. TRBV12-2 is given as a pseudogene. The receptor was derived from a human donor with T large granular lymphocyte leukemia. Some clones in this sample may be carry-over from other donors' samples. Sequencing used PBMCs. CDR3 DNA sequence: TGTGCAAGTCGGGTCGGACTGGACTATGGCTACACCTTC. Amino acid sequence: CASRVGLDYGYTF.